This T cell receptor (beta chain) was obtained from a study of blood T cell repertoires in COVID-19 (dated by TCRdb to 2018 to 2021). About the study as a whole: Collaborator samples came from the United States, Italy and Spain and covered acute and convalescent phases of COVID-19. The material from the prospective study consisted of cDNA or gDNA derived from T cells, B-cell-depleted T cells, or PBMCs. Subjects who had been exposed to COVID-19, were actively infected with it, or had recovered from it provided the deeply sampled blood TCRbeta repertoires that made up the dataset. The repertoires were released in a freely available public database meant as a resource for research on the immune response to SARS-CoV-2. Samples were obtained from the ongoing ImmuneRACE study (first 160 participants) and from about 1,300 subjects provided by 6 global collaborators. A de-identified subject ID, COVID-19 status, age in years and sex were almost always included in the sample metadata. HLA class I and class II types, where available, came from metadata supplied by the sample provider rather than from assay-based typing. General study outcomes and caveats: The quantity of clinical and demographic metadata differed by source and by participant and was supplied without curation.

Enrolling through a virtual design, the prospective study's participants ranged in age from roughly 18 to 100 years and lived across some 22 United States geographic areas. Cohort assignment in the prospective study relied on participant-reported clinical history from a screening survey and a study questionnaire. ImmuneRACE Cohort 3 recovered participants were defined by two consecutive negative NP/OP PCR tests, healthcare professional clearance, or symptom resolution. Each participant in the prospective study had whole blood, serum and a nasopharyngeal or oropharyngeal swab collected by mobile phlebotomists. Additional blood draws and questionnaires over an approximately 2-month period could optionally be provided by prospective study participants. Prospective study blood samples were shipped either frozen or at room temperature before DNA extraction. Worth noting for this clone: This clone's antigen is unknown. The input lacks base qualities; no much larger clone sits a single base away.

Counted from cysteine to phenylalanine, this CDR3 has 16 amino acids. Of the read, only the CDR3 DNA is kept; its 48 bases are in frame from base 1. Germline trimming: 0 bases from V, 4 bases from J; junction bases outside gene matches: 6. Reading the germline V gene (reference sequence) gives CDR1 LNHDA and CDR2 SQIVND. TCRbeta CDR3 regions were amplified from genomic DNA using the immunoSEQ Assay, a bias-controlled multiplex PCR. On the authors' methods: The number of nucleated cells in each sample was estimated by amplification of reference gene primers within the assay. To quantify the absolute abundance of each unique TCRbeta CDR3 rearrangement, sequence reads were collapsed and filtered. Productive Simpson clonality was computed per sample as the square root of Simpson's diversity index over productive rearrangements. Held by TCRdb, this immuneACCESS table contains in-frame sequences only and omits some clones. Under half of the omission traces to an unresolved V gene where checked; the cause of the rest is unknown. V, J and clone size were drawn from that table, and D and trimming were deduced from the DNA. In this sample the table shows hundreds of thousands of clones, 75% to 90% of which occur a single time. Roughly 5.3% of the sample is held by the ten biggest clonotypes.

This receptor was identified in a man in his 60s who had recovered from COVID-19. The specimen sequenced was PBMCs or T cells enriched from blood (not recorded which). The chain employs TRBV19 and TRBJ2-7; TRBD2 lines up with 10 middle nucleotides. CDR3 reads: CASSIDTLAGVYEQYF. At the DNA level, the sequence is TGTGCCAGTAGTATAGACACGCTAGCGGGAGTTTACGAGCAGTACTTC.